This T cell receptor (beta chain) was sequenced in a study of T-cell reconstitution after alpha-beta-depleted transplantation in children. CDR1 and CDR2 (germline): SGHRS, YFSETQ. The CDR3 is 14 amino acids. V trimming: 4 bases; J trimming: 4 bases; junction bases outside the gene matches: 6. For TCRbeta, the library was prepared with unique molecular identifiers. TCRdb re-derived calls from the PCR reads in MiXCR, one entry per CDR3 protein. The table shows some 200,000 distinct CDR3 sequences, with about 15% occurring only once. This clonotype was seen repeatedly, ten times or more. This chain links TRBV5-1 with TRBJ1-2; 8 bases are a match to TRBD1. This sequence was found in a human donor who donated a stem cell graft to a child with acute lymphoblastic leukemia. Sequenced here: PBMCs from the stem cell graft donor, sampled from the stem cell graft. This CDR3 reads CASSQAGTGYGYTF. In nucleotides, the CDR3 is TGCGCCAGCAGCCAGGCCGGGACAGGCTATGGCTACACCTTC.